The TCR beta chain under discussion was sequenced for a study of blood T cell repertoires in COVID-19. Whole-study context: In each case, the material was cDNA or gDNA derived from T cells, B-cell-depleted T cells, or PBMCs.

Sequencing was performed with immunoSEQ multiplex PCR; in TCRdb, only in-frame clones are kept and a portion is missing. The profile shows hundreds of thousands of clones, around 81% of them singletons. V was cut by 2 bases and J by 0 bases, with 11 bases left in between. This CDR3 has 15 residues. Germline loops: CDR1 SGDLS, CDR2 YYNGEE. This sequence originates from a man younger than 45 with acute COVID-19. The sample was PBMCs or T cells enriched from blood (not recorded which). The chain couples TRBV9 to TRBJ1-2; TRBD1 might be the D (6 bases). The CDR3 loop reads CASSVGTTANYGYTF. CDR3 in DNA: TGTGCCAGCAGCGTGGGGACAACAGCTAACTATGGCTACACCTTC.